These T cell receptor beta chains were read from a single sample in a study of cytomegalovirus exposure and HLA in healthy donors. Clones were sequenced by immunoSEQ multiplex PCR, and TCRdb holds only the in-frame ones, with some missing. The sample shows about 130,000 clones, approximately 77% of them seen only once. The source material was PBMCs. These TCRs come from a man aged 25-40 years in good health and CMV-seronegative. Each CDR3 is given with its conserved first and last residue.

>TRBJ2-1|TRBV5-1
CASSLAGSGLAGRVGNEQFF
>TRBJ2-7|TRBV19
CASSIGRGQQYF
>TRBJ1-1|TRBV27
CASNGRENTEAFF
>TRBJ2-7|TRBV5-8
CASSLEDRVTYEQYF
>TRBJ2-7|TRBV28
CATVSAGKASYYEQYF
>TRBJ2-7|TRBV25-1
CASSGRAVSEQYF
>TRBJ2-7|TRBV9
CASSADRGQSYEQYF
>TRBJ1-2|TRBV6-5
CASSTTGERGYTF
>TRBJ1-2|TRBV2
CASRIGTDYGYTF
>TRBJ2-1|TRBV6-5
CASSYSNRVGEQFF
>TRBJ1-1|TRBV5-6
CASRGTRNTEAFF